This TCR beta chain was captured by sequencing in a study of T cell responses to AZD1222 COVID-19 vaccine. General observations from the study: Vaccine-associated CD4 TCRs spanned spike, dominant at 160-218 and 743-854.

Some clones are missing from TCRdb's copy, which holds only in-frame ones; the method was immunoSEQ multiplex PCR. Here the sample spans more than 150,000 clones, approximately 94% being singletons. Remarks on this clone: What it binds is not known.

Germline CDR1 and CDR2: SEHNR and FQNEAQ (reference sequence). The CDR3 extends over 17 amino acids. Trimming stripped 5 bases from V and 0 bases from J, with 17 bases between. The receptor's source is an adult who received the AZD1222 COVID-19 vaccine. The sequences come from peripheral blood, collected 28 days after the second AZD1222 dose. The chain links TRBV7-9 to TRBJ1-3; D is possibly TRBD1 (5 bases). CDR3 nucleotides: TGTGCCAGCAGCCGACGGGGAGGGGACTTCTCTGGAAACACCATATATTTT. It encodes CASSRRGGDFSGNTIYF. The full variable domain, rest sourced from reference TRBV7-9 and TRBJ1-3, is DTGVSQNPRHKITKRGQNVTFRCDPISEHNRLYWYRQTLGQGPEFLTYFQNEAQLEKSRLLSDRFSAERPKGSFSTLEIQRTEQGDSAMYLCASSRRGGDFSGNTIYFGEGSWLTVV.